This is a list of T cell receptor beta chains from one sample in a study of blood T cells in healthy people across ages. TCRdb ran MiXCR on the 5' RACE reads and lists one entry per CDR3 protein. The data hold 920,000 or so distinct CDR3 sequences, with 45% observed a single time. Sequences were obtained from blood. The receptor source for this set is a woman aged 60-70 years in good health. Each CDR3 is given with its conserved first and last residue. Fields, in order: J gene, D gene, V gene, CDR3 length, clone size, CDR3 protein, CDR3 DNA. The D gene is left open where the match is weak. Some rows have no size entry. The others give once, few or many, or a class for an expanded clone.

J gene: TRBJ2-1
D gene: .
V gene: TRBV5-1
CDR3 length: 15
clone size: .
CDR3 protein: CASSPANNRGNEQFF
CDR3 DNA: TGCGCCAGCAGCCCAGCGAATAACCGGGGGAATGAGCAGTTCTTC

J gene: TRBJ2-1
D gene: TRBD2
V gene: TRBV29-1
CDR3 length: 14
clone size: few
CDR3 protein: CSVGLAGDGHEQFF
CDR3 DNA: TGCAGCGTTGGTTTAGCGGGAGACGGCCATGAGCAGTTCTTC

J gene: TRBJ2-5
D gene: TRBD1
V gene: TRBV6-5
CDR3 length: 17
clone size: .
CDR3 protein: CASSYSGQGALGETQYF
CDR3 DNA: TGTGCCAGCAGTTACTCGGGACAGGGGGCCCTTGGAGAGACCCAGTACTTC

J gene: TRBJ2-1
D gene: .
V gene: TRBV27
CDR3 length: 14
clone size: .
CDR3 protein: CASSLSPVVNEQFF
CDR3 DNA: TGTGCCAGCAGTTTATCTCCCGTGGTAAATGAGCAGTTCTTC

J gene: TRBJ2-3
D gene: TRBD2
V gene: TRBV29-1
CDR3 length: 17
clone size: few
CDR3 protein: CSGDGLAGRGGTDTQYF
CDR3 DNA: TGCAGCGGAGACGGACTAGCGGGACGAGGAGGGACAGATACGCAGTATTTT

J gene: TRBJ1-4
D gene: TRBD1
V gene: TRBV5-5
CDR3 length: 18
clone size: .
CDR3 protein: CASSSGTGGGRSNEKLFF
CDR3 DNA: TGTGCCAGCAGCTCCGGGACAGGGGGCGGGCGGAGTAATGAAAAACTGTTTTTT

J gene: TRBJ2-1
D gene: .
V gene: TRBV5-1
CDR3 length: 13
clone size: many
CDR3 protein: CASSRGPDNEQFF
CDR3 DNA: TGCGCCAGCAGTCGGGGCCCCGACAATGAGCAGTTCTTC

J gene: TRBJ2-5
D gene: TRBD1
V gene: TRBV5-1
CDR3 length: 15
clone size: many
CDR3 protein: CASSESTGGQETQYF
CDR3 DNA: TGCGCCAGCAGCGAATCCACAGGGGGCCAAGAGACCCAGTACTTC

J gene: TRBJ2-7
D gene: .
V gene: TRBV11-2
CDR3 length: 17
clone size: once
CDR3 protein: CASSLLPGPSRSYEQYF
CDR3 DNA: TGTGCCAGCAGCTTATTGCCCGGGCCTAGCCGATCCTACGAGCAGTACTTC

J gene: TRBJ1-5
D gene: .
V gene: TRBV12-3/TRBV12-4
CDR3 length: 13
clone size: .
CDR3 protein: CASVGPDNQPQHF
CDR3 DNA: TGTGCCAGCGTAGGGCCTGACAATCAGCCCCAGCATTTT

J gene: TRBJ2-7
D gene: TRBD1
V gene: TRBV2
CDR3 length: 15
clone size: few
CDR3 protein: CASRPGTVSSYEQYF
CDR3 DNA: TGTGCCAGCAGGCCCGGGACAGTCAGCTCCTACGAGCAGTACTTC

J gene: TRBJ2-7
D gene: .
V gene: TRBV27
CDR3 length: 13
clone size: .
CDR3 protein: CASSVNGKDEQYF
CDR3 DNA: TGTGCCAGCAGTGTAAACGGGAAGGACGAGCAGTACTTC

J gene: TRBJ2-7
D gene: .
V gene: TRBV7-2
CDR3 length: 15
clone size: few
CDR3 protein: CASSWGSPSPYEQYF
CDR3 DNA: TGTGCCAGCAGCTGGGGCAGTCCCTCCCCATACGAGCAGTACTTC

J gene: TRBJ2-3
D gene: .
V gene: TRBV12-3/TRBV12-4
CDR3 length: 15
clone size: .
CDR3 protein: CASSSSSGSTDTQYF
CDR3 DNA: TGTGCCAGCAGTTCCTCGAGCGGGTCCACAGATACGCAGTATTTT

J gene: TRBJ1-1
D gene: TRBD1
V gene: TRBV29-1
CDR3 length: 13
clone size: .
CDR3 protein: CSVAGQMNTEAFF
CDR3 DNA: TGCAGCGTTGCGGGACAGATGAACACTGAAGCTTTCTTT

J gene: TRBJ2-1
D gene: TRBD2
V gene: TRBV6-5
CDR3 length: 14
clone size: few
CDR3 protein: CASSASGRYNEQFF
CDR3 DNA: TGTGCCAGCAGCGCCAGCGGGAGATACAATGAGCAGTTCTTC

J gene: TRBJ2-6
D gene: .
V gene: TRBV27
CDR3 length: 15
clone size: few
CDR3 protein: CASSEQGSGANVLTF
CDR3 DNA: TGTGCCAGCAGTGAGCAGGGGTCTGGGGCCAACGTCCTGACTTTC

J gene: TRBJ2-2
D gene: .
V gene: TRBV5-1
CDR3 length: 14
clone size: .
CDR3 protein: CASFRAANTGELFF
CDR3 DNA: TGCGCCAGCTTTCGGGCAGCGAACACCGGGGAGCTGTTTTTT

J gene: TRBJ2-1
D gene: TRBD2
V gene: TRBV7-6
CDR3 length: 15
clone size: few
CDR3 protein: CASSSLAGDFNEQFF
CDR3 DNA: TGTGCCAGCAGCTCACTAGCGGGAGACTTCAATGAGCAGTTCTTC

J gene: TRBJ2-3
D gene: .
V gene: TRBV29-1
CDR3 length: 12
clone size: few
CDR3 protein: CSVETPADTQYF
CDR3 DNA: TGCAGCGTTGAGACTCCAGCAGATACGCAGTATTTT

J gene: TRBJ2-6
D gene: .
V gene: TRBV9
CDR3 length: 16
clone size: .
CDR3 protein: CASSVAHTSGTNVLTF
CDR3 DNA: TGTGCCAGCAGCGTAGCACATACCTCTGGGACCAACGTCCTGACTTTC

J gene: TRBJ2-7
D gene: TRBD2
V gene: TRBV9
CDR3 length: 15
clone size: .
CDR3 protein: CASSVGPGTSDEQYF
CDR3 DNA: TGTGCCAGCAGCGTAGGTCCCGGGACTAGCGACGAGCAGTACTTC

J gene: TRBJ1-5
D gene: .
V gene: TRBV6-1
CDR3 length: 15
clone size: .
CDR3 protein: CASRPTADSNQPQHF
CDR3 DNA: TGTGCCAGCAGACCGACAGCGGATAGCAATCAGCCCCAGCATTTT

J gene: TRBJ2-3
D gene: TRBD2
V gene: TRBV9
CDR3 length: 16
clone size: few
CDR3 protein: CASSVGSGTSTDTQYF
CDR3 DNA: TGTGCCAGCAGCGTAGGTAGCGGGACTAGCACAGATACGCAGTATTTT

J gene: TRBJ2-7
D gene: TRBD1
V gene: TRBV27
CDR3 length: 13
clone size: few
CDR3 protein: CASGDRDSYEQYF
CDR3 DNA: TGTGCCAGCGGGGACAGGGATTCCTACGAGCAGTACTTC

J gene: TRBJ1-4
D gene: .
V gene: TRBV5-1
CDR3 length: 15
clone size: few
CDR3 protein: CASSPERGRDEKLFF
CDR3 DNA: TGCGCCAGCAGCCCAGAGCGGGGGAGAGATGAAAAACTGTTTTTT

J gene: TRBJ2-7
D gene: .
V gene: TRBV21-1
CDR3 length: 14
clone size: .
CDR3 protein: CASSKGRGQYEQYF
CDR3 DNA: TGTGCCAGCAGCAAAGGCAGGGGGCAGTACGAGCAGTACTTC

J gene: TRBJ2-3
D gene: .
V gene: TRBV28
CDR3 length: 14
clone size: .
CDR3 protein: CASSRAALIDTQYF
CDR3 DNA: TGTGCCAGCAGTAGGGCCGCCCTCATAGATACGCAGTATTTT

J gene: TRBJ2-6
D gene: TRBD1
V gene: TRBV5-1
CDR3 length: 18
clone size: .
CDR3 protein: CASSSTGTGIIGANVLTF
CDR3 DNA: TGCGCCAGCAGCTCAACCGGGACAGGGATCATAGGGGCCAACGTCCTGACTTTC

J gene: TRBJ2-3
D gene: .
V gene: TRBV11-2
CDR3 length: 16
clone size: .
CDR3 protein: CASSLTSAWGADTQYF
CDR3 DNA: TGTGCCAGCAGCTTAACGAGTGCCTGGGGCGCAGATACGCAGTATTTT

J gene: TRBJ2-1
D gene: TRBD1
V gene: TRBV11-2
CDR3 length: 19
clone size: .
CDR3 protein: CASSLDFLLGTGVSYEQFF
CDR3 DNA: TGTGCCAGCAGCTTAGATTTCCTTCTCGGGACAGGGGTATCATATGAGCAGTTCTTC

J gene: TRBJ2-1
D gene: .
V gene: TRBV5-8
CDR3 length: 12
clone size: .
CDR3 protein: CASRPVRNLQFF
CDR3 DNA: TGTGCCAGCAGACCTGTCAGGAACCTGCAGTTCTTC

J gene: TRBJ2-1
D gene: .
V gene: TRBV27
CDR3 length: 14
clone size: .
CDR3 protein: CASSLRLVHNEQFF
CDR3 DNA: TGTGCCAGCAGTTTGAGACTAGTGCACAATGAGCAGTTCTTC

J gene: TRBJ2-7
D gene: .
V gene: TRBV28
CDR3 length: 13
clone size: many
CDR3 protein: CASSLWGRYEQYF
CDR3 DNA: TGTGCCAGCAGTTTATGGGGCAGATACGAGCAGTACTTC